Presented here are 2 T cell receptor beta chains from one specimen sequenced in a study of blood T cell repertoires in COVID-19 (TCRdb year 2020). The library was generated by the immunoSEQ multiplex PCR assay. TCRdb holds this immuneACCESS table with in-frame rearrangements only. Some clones are missing; in checked studies, unresolved V genes explain under half, and the rest has no known cause. The sample yields about 270,000 clones; roughly nine tenths were counted once. Of the sample, about 3% is held by the ten largest clones. The sequenced sample consisted of PBMCs or T cells enriched from blood (not recorded which). These TCRs come from a woman between 45 and 65 years old who had recovered from COVID-19.

The chain recombines TRBV4-1 with TRBJ1-4; D gene unclear. V dropped 0 bases and J dropped 8 bases, with 13 bases sitting between them. CDR1 is MGHRA, CDR2 YSYEKL, per germline. CDR3 size: 15 residues. The CDR3 loop reads CASSQDRVVREKLFF. The CDR3 DNA is TGCGCCAGCAGCCAAGATCGAGTGGTGAGAGAAAAACTGTTTTTT.

This clone appeared a single time. This rearrangement joins TRBV28 to TRBJ1-2; the D is unclear. CDR1 is MDHEN, CDR2 SYDVKM, per germline. CDR3 length: 13 amino acids. Trimming stripped 5 bases from V and 7 bases from J, with 14 bases between. CDR3 DNA: TGTGCCAGCAGTCCCCCCAGTACCCCTGGCTACACCTTC. Its protein product is CASSPPSTPGYTF.